This is a list of T cell receptor beta chains from one sample in a study of shared clonotypes between healthy human individuals. This table comes from immunoSEQ multiplex PCR, and its TCRdb copy is limited to in-frame clones, with some not included. The sample lists over a million clones, 75% to 80% occurring once. The specimen was memory CD4+ T cells from PBMCs. These receptors were obtained from a man between 18 and 29 years old in good health. Some clones in this sample may be carry-over from other donors' samples. Both conserved end residues are part of each CDR3. D genes are given only for firm matches. Some rows mark clone size as missing; the rest say once, few, many or name a class of expanded clone.

J gene | V gene | clone size | D gene | CDR3 protein | CDR3 DNA
TRBJ1-5 | TRBV7-6 | once | TRBD1 | CASSLGGTGETYSNQPQHF | TGTGCCAGCAGCCTAGGCGGGACAGGTGAAACTTATAGCAATCAGCCCCAGCATTTT
TRBJ2-1 | TRBV7-9 | . | TRBD2 | CASKRGGSYNEQFF | TGTGCCAGCAAACGCGGGGGCTCCTACAATGAGCAGTTCTTC
TRBJ2-7 | TRBV4-2 | . | . | CASSQDGYSSYEQYF | TGTGCCAGCAGCCAAGACGGGTACAGCTCCTACGAGCAGTACTTC
TRBJ1-1 | TRBV5-4 | . | . | CASSSKTGWNTEAFF | TGTGCCAGCAGCTCAAAGACCGGATGGAACACTGAAGCTTTCTTT
TRBJ2-1 | TRBV13 | once | . | CASSPLNFGLYNEQFF | TGTGCCAGCAGCCCCCTAAATTTTGGGCTATACAATGAGCAGTTCTTC
TRBJ2-3 | TRBV29-1 | . | TRBD2 | CSVETSGGTDTQYF | TGCAGCGTTGAGACTAGCGGGGGCACAGATACGCAGTATTTT
TRBJ1-5 | TRBV10-2 | . | TRBD1 | CASRLGQGAPQPQHF | TGCGCCAGCAGGCTAGGACAGGGGGCGCCTCAGCCCCAGCATTTT
TRBJ2-6 | TRBV28 | . | . | CASSFLRHSGANVLTF | TGTGCCAGCAGTTTTCTTCGGCACTCTGGGGCCAACGTCCTGACTTTC
TRBJ2-2 | TRBV7-2 | . | . | CASSSQVSGELFF | TGTGCCAGCAGCTCACAGGTTTCCGGGGAGCTGTTTTTT
TRBJ2-7 | TRBV6-1 | . | TRBD2 | CASKAGGHYEQYF | TGTGCCAGCAAAGCGGGAGGCCATTACGAGCAGTACTTC
TRBJ2-3 | TRBV19 | . | . | CASSRGPGDTQYF | TGTGCCAGTAGTAGAGGCCCCGGGGATACGCAGTATTTT
TRBJ2-2 | TRBV7-2 | . | TRBD2 | CASSLVGRAAGELFF | TGTGCCAGCAGCTTAGTCGGGAGGGCGGCCGGGGAGCTGTTTTTT
TRBJ2-1 | TRBV9 | . | TRBD2 | CASSVGLATNEQFF | TGTGCCAGCAGCGTGGGACTAGCCACCAATGAGCAGTTCTTC
TRBJ2-3 | TRBV2 | . | . | CASSRSDSTDTQYF | TGTGCCAGCAGTCGCAGTGATAGCACAGATACGCAGTATTTT
TRBJ1-4 | TRBV5-1 | . | TRBD1 | CASSPLGTVGEKLFF | TGCGCCAGCAGCCCCCTCGGGACAGTTGGGGAAAAACTGTTTTTT
TRBJ2-7 | TRBV5-1 | . | TRBD2 | CASSKTSGHSYEQYF | TGCGCCAGCAGCAAAACTAGCGGGCACTCCTACGAGCAGTACTTC
TRBJ2-7 | TRBV15 | . | TRBD2 | CATSRGTSAYSYEQYF | TGTGCCACCAGCAGAGGGACTAGCGCTTACTCCTACGAGCAGTACTTC
TRBJ1-1 | TRBV7-8 | . | . | CASSRRGVGTEAFF | TGTGCCAGCAGCCGGCGCGGGGTGGGCACTGAAGCTTTCTTT
TRBJ2-5 | TRBV29-1 | . | . | CSVGLDETQYF | TGCAGCGTTGGACTAGACGAGACCCAGTACTTC
TRBJ1-2 | TRBV7-3 | once | TRBD1 | CASSLNTGDGYTF | TGTGCCAGCAGCTTAAATACAGGGGATGGCTACACCTTC
TRBJ2-1 | TRBV19 | few | . | CASSITRLAYNEQFF | TGTGCCAGTAGTATTACGCGACTAGCCTACAATGAGCAGTTCTTC
TRBJ1-1 | TRBV29-1 | . | . | CSVVRLLNTEAFF | TGCAGCGTAGTCCGATTGTTGAACACTGAAGCTTTCTTT
TRBJ1-2 | TRBV6-1 | . | . | CASSVAGEEFYGYTF | TGTGCCAGCAGTGTAGCAGGGGAGGAATTCTATGGCTACACCTTC
TRBJ1-4 | TRBV4-2 | . | TRBD1 | CASSQVGSQGAEKLFF | TGTGCCAGCAGCCAAGTCGGGTCCCAGGGGGCGGAAAAACTGTTTTTT
TRBJ2-5 | TRBV18 | . | TRBD2 | CASSFHTSEQETQYF | TGTGCCAGCTCATTCCATACTAGCGAGCAAGAGACCCAGTACTTC
TRBJ2-7 | TRBV29-1 | . | . | CSVGGDGSEQYF | TGCAGCGTTGGAGGGGACGGCAGCGAGCAGTACTTC
TRBJ1-5 | TRBV2 | . | . | CASNRAKNQPQHF | TGTGCCAGCAACCGTGCAAAAAACCAGCCCCAGCATTTT
TRBJ2-4 | TRBV5-1 | . | . | CASSSMLAKNIQYF | TGCGCCAGCAGCTCGATGCTAGCCAAAAACATTCAGTACTTC
TRBJ2-2 | TRBV2 | . | . | CASSGGRLIGELFF | TGTGCCAGCAGTGGAGGACGGTTAATCGGGGAGCTGTTTTTT
TRBJ1-1 | TRBV5-4 | . | . | CASSLVQGPTEAFF | TGTGCCAGCAGCTTGGTCCAGGGCCCCACTGAAGCTTTCTTT
TRBJ1-2 | TRBV9 | . | TRBD1 | CASSVGPQGGNGYTF | TGTGCCAGCAGCGTAGGCCCGCAGGGGGGTAATGGCTACACCTTC
TRBJ2-7 | TRBV4-3 | . | . | CASSQSLSRAYEQYF | TGCGCCAGCAGCCAGAGCCTCTCGCGGGCCTACGAGCAGTACTTC
TRBJ1-4 | TRBV7-2 | . | . | CASSAEVLGATNEKLFF | TGTGCCAGCAGCGCAGAAGTCCTAGGGGCGACTAATGAAAAACTGTTTTTT
TRBJ2-7 | TRBV18 | . | . | CASSAGPTYEQYF | TGTGCCAGCTCAGCCGGGCCGACCTACGAGCAGTACTTC
TRBJ2-1 | TRBV9 | . | . | CASSAGAGFYNEQFF | TGTGCCAGCAGCGCCGGGGCGGGATTCTACAATGAGCAGTTCTTC
TRBJ2-2 | TRBV27 | . | . | CASSLSSGKFAGELFF | TGTGCCAGCAGTTTATCGTCAGGGAAATTCGCCGGGGAGCTGTTTTTT
TRBJ2-4 | TRBV18 | . | TRBD2 | CASSPQREGIGAKNIQYF | TGTGCCAGCTCACCCCAGCGGGAGGGAATTGGAGCCAAAAACATTCAGTACTTC
TRBJ2-7 | TRBV7-3 | . | . | CASSLMTESYEQYF | TGTGCCAGCAGCTTAATGACGGAATCCTACGAGCAGTACTTC
TRBJ1-3 | TRBV7-8 | . | . | CASSRGGDTIYF | TGTGCCAGCAGCCGGGGAGGGGACACCATATATTTT
TRBJ1-5 | TRBV4-3 | . | TRBD1 | CASSQGAGTGNQPQHF | TGCGCCAGCAGCCAAGGGGCCGGGACAGGGAATCAGCCCCAGCATTTT
TRBJ2-5 | TRBV5-4 | . | . | CASSGSGGETQYF | TGTGCCAGCAGCGGGTCAGGAGGGGAGACCCAGTACTTC
TRBJ1-2 | TRBV6-5 | . | . | CASSFDGNYGYTF | TGTGCCAGCAGCTTCGACGGTAACTATGGCTACACCTTC
TRBJ2-2 | TRBV7-2 | . | . | CASSLLAELANTGELFF | TGTGCCAGCAGCTTACTGGCAGAGCTAGCGAACACCGGGGAGCTGTTTTTT
TRBJ2-2 | TRBV28 | . | . | CASRNPVGGNTGELFF | TGTGCCAGCAGAAACCCGGTGGGGGGGAACACCGGGGAGCTGTTTTTT